The 18 T cell receptor beta chains below were found in one sample sequenced in a study of metastatic and nonmetastatic thyroid tumors. TCRdb reassembled clones from the PCR reads with MiXCR. The table includes roughly 59,000 clones, roughly 15% detected once. All patients were treatment-naive before thyroid surgery. The material sequenced was blood. The receptors were sampled from a male donor with papillary thyroid cancer or a benign thyroid nodule (not recorded which). Some clones in this sample may be carry-over from other donors' samples.

This clone was detected many times. The rearrangement links TRBV6-1 to TRBJ2-1; unclear D gene. Germline CDR1 reads MNHNS; CDR2 reads SASEGT. This CDR3 contains 13 residues. V lost 5 bases, J lost 2 bases, and 7 bases lay in between. In DNA, the CDR3 is TGTGCCAGCAGTAGTGGCCCCTACAATGAGCAGTTCTTC. The encoded protein is CASSSGPYNEQFF.

The sample holds many counts of this clone. This rearrangement joins TRBV9 to TRBJ2-5; TRBD2 matches 11 bases. V lost 5 bases to trimming and J lost 5 bases; unmatched junction nucleotides: 5. CDR1 is SGDLS and CDR2 is YYNGEE in the germline V gene. The CDR3 is 14 amino acids. DNA of the CDR3: TGTGCCAGCAGTCTTACTAGCGGGAGTGAGACCCAGTACTTC. This gives the protein CASSLTSGSETQYF.

This clone was observed many times. V gene TRBV19 combines with J gene TRBJ2-3; 10 bases match TRBD2. From germline, CDR1 is LNHDA and CDR2 SQIVND (reference sequence). CDR3 length: 17 residues. Germline trimming cut 5 bases from V and 1 base from J; bases unmatched to any gene: 9. This chain's CDR3 is CASSLAPLAGGTDTQYF. The CDR3 DNA reads TGTGCCAGTAGTTTGGCTCCTCTAGCGGGAGGCACAGATACGCAGTATTTT.

This clone appeared many times. V gene TRBV19 combines with J gene TRBJ1-1; tentative D call: TRBD1 (5 bases). V dropped 5 bases and J dropped 0 bases, with 19 bases sitting between them. The length of the CDR3 is 17 residues. The germline CDR1 and CDR2 sequences are LNHDA and SQIVND (reference sequence). CDR3 sequence reads: CASSPPGVTAMNTEAFF. The CDR3 bases are TGTGCCAGTAGTCCCCCGGGGGTAACAGCAATGAACACTGAAGCTTTCTTT.

This chain links TRBV6-2 or TRBV6-3 with TRBJ2-6; possibly TRBD1 for D (5 bases). Trimming stripped 4 bases from V and 14 bases from J, with 21 bases between. The CDR3 has 15 amino acids. CDR1 is MNHEY and CDR2 is SVGEGT in the germline V gene. CDR3 in amino acids: CASSSDISGANFLTF. The CDR3 DNA reads TGTGCCAGCAGTTCTGATATCTCTGGGGCTAACTTCCTGACTTTC.

This clone has a count of ten or more. The V gene is TRBV2, the J gene TRBJ1-1; tentative D call: TRBD1 (6 bases). The V end was cut by 7 bases, the J end by 3 bases, with 21 bases between. Germline lookup yields CDR1 SNHLY and CDR2 FYNNEI. The CDR3 spans 16 residues. This CDR3 reads CASIPSTRGADTEAFF. The CDR3 bases are TGTGCCAGCATACCCTCTACCCGGGGGGCGGACACTGAAGCTTTCTTT.

The chain couples TRBV19 to TRBJ2-2, with TRBD1 as a possible D gene (6 bases). Germline V gene lookup returns CDR1 LNHDA and CDR2 SQIVND (reference sequence). V dropped 7 bases and J dropped 11 bases, with 17 bases sitting between them. The CDR3 is 13 residues long. In DNA, the CDR3 is TGTGCCAGTATTATCCTACAGGGCAGTGAGCTGTTTTTT. Translated, it gives CASIILQGSELFF.

This clone was found many times. V and J are TRBV6-1 and TRBJ2-7; D is ambiguous. CDR3 length: 12 amino acids. The germline V gene encodes CDR1 MNHNS and CDR2 SASEGT. Trimming pared 7 bases from V and 2 bases from J, leaving 9 bases between. CDR3 residues: CASIGQTYEQYF. The CDR3 DNA follows: TGTGCCAGCATAGGGCAGACCTACGAGCAGTACTTC.

This clone showed up many times. The V gene is TRBV4-3, the J gene TRBJ2-1; D may be TRBD1 or TRBD2 (5 bases each). This CDR3 has 22 residues. V lost 1 base and J 2 bases, leaving 30 bases between the germline ends. Per germline, CDR1 LGHNA and CDR2 YSLEER. This chain's CDR3 is CASSQAPPGLRRSTLTYNEQFF. The CDR3 nucleotides read TGCGCCAGCAGCCAAGCTCCTCCGGGGCTCCGGAGATCCACATTAACCTACAATGAGCAGTTCTTC.

This clone was detected many times. The rearrangement joins TRBV11-2 to TRBJ2-2, with 8 bases aligning to TRBD2. Germline assignment: CDR1 SGHAT and CDR2 FQNNGV. This CDR3 has 16 amino acids. V trimming: 3 bases; J trimming: 3 bases; junction bases outside the gene matches: 6. CDR3 sequence: CASSFYGRADTGELFF. The CDR3 DNA reads TGTGCCAGCAGCTTCTACGGGAGGGCGGACACCGGGGAGCTGTTTTTT.

This clone was seen ten or more times. The rearrangement uses TRBV19 and TRBJ2-2; 8 bases map to TRBD2. The CDR3 loop spans 16 amino acids. Germline loops: CDR1 LNHDA, CDR2 SQIVND (reference sequence). Germline trimming cut 4 bases from V and 5 bases from J; bases unmatched to any gene: 9. The CDR3 bases are TGTGCCAGTAGTAGCGGTAGCGGGATTAGAACCGGGGAGCTGTTTTTT. Amino acids: CASSSGSGIRTGELFF.

This clone was found many times. The CDR3 here is CAWSVNRLSTDTQYF. The CDR3 bases are TGTGCCTGGAGTGTGAACAGGCTTAGCACAGATACGCAGTATTTT. The gene calls are TRBV30 and TRBJ2-3; D perhaps matches TRBD1 (5 bases). The CDR3 is 15 residues long. CDR1 GTSNPN and CDR2 SVGIG come from the germline V gene (reference sequence). V was shortened by 0 bases and J by 0 bases, with 10 bases between the two germline ends.

This clone appeared many times. The chain couples TRBV2 to TRBJ2-6, with TRBD1 as a possible D gene (6 bases). Germline V gene sequence: CDR1 SNHLY, CDR2 FYNNEI. This CDR3 region has 15 residues. V lost 5 bases, J lost 0 bases, and 8 bases lay in between. The CDR3 DNA follows: TGTGCCAGCAGTACAGGGCGCTCTGGGGCCAACGTCCTGACTTTC. This gives the protein CASSTGRSGANVLTF.

This clone was detected many times. This chain connects TRBV4-2 to TRBJ1-1; no reliable D call. This CDR3 is 14 amino acids long. Germline V lookup: CDR1 LGHNA, CDR2 YNFKEQ. The V end was cut by 0 bases, the J end by 3 bases, with 8 bases between. The CDR3 is CASSQDSSYTEAFF. The CDR3 bases are TGTGCCAGCAGCCAAGATAGTTCGTACACTGAAGCTTTCTTT.

The rearrangement links TRBV4-1 to TRBJ1-2; no clear D. Germline V gene data show CDR1 as MGHRA and CDR2 as YSYEKL. The CDR3 totals 15 residues. V was shortened by 1 base and J by 5 bases, with 14 bases between the two germline ends. CDR3 amino acids: CASSQAQQPTYGYTF. The CDR3, as DNA: TGCGCCAGCAGCCAAGCGCAACAGCCTACGTATGGCTACACCTTC.

Details on this clone: A much larger clone sits a single nucleotide away, making a read error possible. The rearrangement uses TRBV10-3 and TRBJ2-3, with D unresolved. Germline assignment: CDR1 ENHRY and CDR2 SYGVKD. This CDR3 spans 12 amino acids. Deletions cut 6 bases from V and 5 bases from J, with 9 bases between. For the CDR3, the DNA is TGTGCCATCAGCGTACTAAAAGATACGCAGTATTTT. It encodes CAISVLKDTQYF.

This clone was seen ten or more times. DNA of the CDR3: TGCGCCAGCAGCCAACTAACCCCAGGGGGAAACACCATATATTTT. Translating it yields CASSQLTPGGNTIYF. The V call is TRBV4-1, the J call TRBJ1-3; maybe TRBD1 (5 bases). The CDR3 contains 15 residues. Germline CDR1 is MGHRA and CDR2 is YSYEKL. The V gene lost 2 bases and the J gene lost 4 bases, with 12 bases spanning the gap.

On this clone: A clone one base away is much larger, so this may be a read error. The V and J genes are TRBV15 and TRBJ2-2; a weak D match, TRBD1 (6 bases). Germline assignment: CDR1 LNHNV and CDR2 YYDKDF (reference sequence). V lost 3 bases and J lost 5, with 19 bases in between. The CDR3 extends over 17 amino acids. CDR3 DNA sequence: TGTGCCACCAGCAGGTTAAGGGGGTGGGCTAGGACCGGGGAGCTGTTTTTT. This codes for CATSRLRGWARTGELFF.